These T cell receptor beta chains were read from a single sample in a study of neurological immune-mediated disorders. TCRdb re-analysed the 5' RACE reads in MiXCR, keeping a single row per CDR3 protein. The table records roughly 75,000 distinct CDR3 sequences, about 13% of them present only once. Sequencing was performed on PBMCs. The receptor source for this set is a female donor with HTLV-1-associated myelopathy (HAM/TSP). The CDR3 runs from the conserved cysteine through the conserved F or W. The D gene is left open where the match is weak. The size entry is marked missing in some rows and otherwise reads once, few, many or a size class.

TRBV30	many	TRBD2	TRBJ2-3	TGTGCCTGGGCCCCCGGGACTAGCGGGACAGATACGCAGTATTTT	CAWAPGTSGTDTQYF
TRBV7-9	many	TRBD1	TRBJ2-2	TGTGCCAGCAGCCCGGACAGGAGCGGGGAGCTGTTTTTT	CASSPDRSGELFF
TRBV11-2	few	TRBD1	TRBJ2-1	TGTGCCAGCAGCTCCTACAGGGGCTCGCAATATGAGCAGTTCTTC	CASSSYRGSQYEQFF
TRBV4-1	many	TRBD2	TRBJ2-5	TGCGCCAGCAGTGCACTAGCGGGGGCCAGACAAGAGACCCAGTACTTC	CASSALAGARQETQYF
TRBV20-1	many	NA	TRBJ2-4	TGCAGTGCTAGAGATAAGCGCGCAGCTAAAAACATTCAGTACTTC	CSARDKRAAKNIQYF
TRBV10-3	many	NA	TRBJ2-2	TGTGCCATCAGTGATAAGACCGGGGAGCTGTTTTTT	CAISDKTGELFF
TRBV7-2	many	TRBD2	TRBJ2-2	TGTGCCAGCAGCCTGATCGGGACTAGCGGCGGGGAGCTGTTTTTT	CASSLIGTSGGELFF
TRBV5-1	many	NA	TRBJ2-7	TGCGCCAGCAGCTTGAACCGGGACTACGAGCAGTACTTC	CASSLNRDYEQYF
TRBV9	NA	TRBD2	TRBJ2-3	TGTGCCAGCAGCGTAGGTCTAGCGGGGGTCCCCAGCACAGATACGCAGTATTTT	CASSVGLAGVPSTDTQYF
TRBV5-1	many	NA	TRBJ2-5	TGCGCCAGCAGCTTGGAAGGACAAGCTGAGACCCAGTACTTC	CASSLEGQAETQYF
TRBV5-1	many	TRBD2	TRBJ2-1	TGCGCCAGCAGCCTGAATCTAGCGGGGGGGTTAAATGAGCAGTTCTTC	CASSLNLAGGLNEQFF
TRBV7-9	many	TRBD2	TRBJ2-1	TGTGCCACAGCGGGACTAGCGGGGTACAATGAGCAGTTCTTC	CATAGLAGYNEQFF
TRBV25-1	many	TRBD1	TRBJ2-2	TGTGCCAGCAGTCAGACAGGGGGCACCGGGGAGCTGTTTTTT	CASSQTGGTGELFF
TRBV5-1	NA	NA	TRBJ2-3	TGCGCCAGCAGCTTTCCGGGAGCAGATACGCAGTATTTT	CASSFPGADTQYF
TRBV20-1	many	TRBD2	TRBJ2-1	TGCAGTGCTAGAGTACTAGCGGGGGGGGATGAGCAGTTCTTC	CSARVLAGGDEQFF
TRBV11-1	NA	NA	TRBJ2-2	TGTGCCAGCAGCTCCAGACCCAAGGGGACCGGGGAGCTGTTTTTT	CASSSRPKGTGELFF
TRBV29-1	many	NA	TRBJ1-5	TGCAGCGTTAACACCAACCCGGTCGAGCATTTT	CSVNTNPVEHF
TRBV2	many	NA	TRBJ1-5	TGTGCCAGCAGTGATCACGGTGGGGTTAATCAGCCCCAGCATTTT	CASSDHGGVNQPQHF
TRBV5-1	many	NA	TRBJ2-1	TGCGCCAGCAGCTTGGTTGGTGAGCAGTTCTTC	CASSLVGEQFF
TRBV7-9	many	NA	TRBJ2-6	TGTGCCAGCAGCTTAGGGGACATAAGTGGGGCCAACGTCCTGACTTTC	CASSLGDISGANVLTF
TRBV20-1	many	TRBD1	TRBJ2-3	TGCAGGGCGGACAGGGGGCTCCAAGATACGCAGTATTTT	CRADRGLQDTQYF
TRBV20-1	many	NA	TRBJ2-7	TGCAGTGCTAGACCTCCCGCGGGCCAGGGGCAGGACGAGCAGTACTTC	CSARPPAGQGQDEQYF
TRBV6-6	many	NA	TRBJ2-2	TGTGCCAGTCAGGAGCCGAACACCGGGGAGCTGTTTTTT	CASQEPNTGELFF
TRBV5-1	many	NA	TRBJ1-2	TGCGCCAGCAGCTTGAGCGACGGCTACCAAGGCTATGGCTACACCTTC	CASSLSDGYQGYGYTF
TRBV28	many	NA	TRBJ2-2	TGTGCCAGCAGTTTAAAGGGGAGGCTGATCGGCGGGGAGCTGTTTTTT	CASSLKGRLIGGELFF
TRBV5-1	few	TRBD1	TRBJ2-2	TGCGCCAGCAGCCCACAATCAATACAGGGGGCTACCGGGGAGCTGTTTTTT	CASSPQSIQGATGELFF
TRBV4-3	many	TRBD1	TRBJ1-1	TGCGCCAGCAGCCACCCGGACAGGTACACTGAAGCTTTCTTT	CASSHPDRYTEAFF
TRBV20-1	many	NA	TRBJ1-2	TGCAGTGCTGGCCGGGGAGCTAACTATGGCTACACCTTC	CSAGRGANYGYTF
TRBV5-1	many	NA	TRBJ2-2	TGCGCCAGCAGCTGGGAGGGACAGGCGAACACCGGGGAGCTGTTTTTT	CASSWEGQANTGELFF
TRBV5-1	many	NA	TRBJ2-3	TGCGCCAGCAGCTACGAACAATTCACAGATACGCAGTATTTT	CASSYEQFTDTQYF
TRBV5-1	many	NA	TRBJ1-2	TGCGCCAGCAGCTTGGAGAGGTTTGGAGGCTACACCTTC	CASSLERFGGYTF
TRBV6-4	many	NA	TRBJ2-1	TGTGCCAGCAGTGACAGGGGCTGGGGCGATGAGCAGTTCTTC	CASSDRGWGDEQFF
TRBV11-2	many	NA	TRBJ1-2	TGTGCCAGCAGCTTAGGGTTTTATGGCTACACCTTC	CASSLGFYGYTF
TRBV10-3	many	NA	TRBJ1-5	TGTGCCATCAGTGAACGAGGGGAACAGCCCCAGCATTTT	CAISERGEQPQHF
TRBV18	few	NA	TRBJ2-2	TGTGCCAGCTCACCACCTCAAGGGGCGCCCACCGGGGAGCTGTTTTTT	CASSPPQGAPTGELFF
TRBV21-1	few	NA	TRBJ2-7	TGTGCCAGCAGCAAAGACCCCGTCTACGAGCAGTACTTC	CASSKDPVYEQYF